Detailed here is one T cell receptor beta chain. Germline V CDR1 and CDR2: MNHEY, SMNVEV (reference sequence). The CDR3 sequence is 14 residues long. Trimming removed 6 bases at V and 8 bases at J, with 17 bases between. This record belongs to a study of T cell responses to AZD1222 COVID-19 vaccine. Profiled with immunoSEQ multiplex PCR; TCRdb holds only in-frame clones, not every one. Of tens of thousands of clones in the sample, 85% were seen once. The rearrangement uses TRBV27 and TRBJ2-1; D ambiguous. The clonotype was recovered from an adult who received the AZD1222 COVID-19 vaccine. This material consisted of peripheral blood, taken 28 days after the second AZD1222 dose. DNA of the CDR3: TGTGCCAGCAGAGTGTTAGGGCAGTTCGATGAGCAGTTCTTC. Protein product: CASRVLGQFDEQFF.